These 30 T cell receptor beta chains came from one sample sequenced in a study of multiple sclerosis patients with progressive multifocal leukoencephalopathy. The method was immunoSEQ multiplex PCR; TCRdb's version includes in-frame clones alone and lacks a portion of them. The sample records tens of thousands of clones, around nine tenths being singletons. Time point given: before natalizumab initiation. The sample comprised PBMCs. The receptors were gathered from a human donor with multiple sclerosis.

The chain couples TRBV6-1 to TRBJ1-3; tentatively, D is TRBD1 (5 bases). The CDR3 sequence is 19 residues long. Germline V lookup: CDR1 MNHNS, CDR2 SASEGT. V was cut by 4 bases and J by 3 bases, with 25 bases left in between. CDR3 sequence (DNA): TGTGCCAGCAGTGTAACCGGGGGAGATCCAAGGACGGTTGGAAACACCATATATTTT. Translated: CASSVTGGDPRTVGNTIYF.

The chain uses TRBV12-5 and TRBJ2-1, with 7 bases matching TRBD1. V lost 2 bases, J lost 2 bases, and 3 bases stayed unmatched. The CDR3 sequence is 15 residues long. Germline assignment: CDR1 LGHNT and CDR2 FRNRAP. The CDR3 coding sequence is TGTGCTAGTGGTTTGTTTCAGGGGGCCTACAATGAGCAGTTCTTC. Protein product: CASGLFQGAYNEQFF.

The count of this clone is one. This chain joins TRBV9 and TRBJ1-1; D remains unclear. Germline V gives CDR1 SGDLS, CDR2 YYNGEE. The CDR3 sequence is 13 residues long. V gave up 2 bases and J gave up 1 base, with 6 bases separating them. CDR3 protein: CASSVGWNTEAFF. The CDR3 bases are TGTGCCAGCAGCGTCGGGTGGAACACTGAAGCTTTCTTT.

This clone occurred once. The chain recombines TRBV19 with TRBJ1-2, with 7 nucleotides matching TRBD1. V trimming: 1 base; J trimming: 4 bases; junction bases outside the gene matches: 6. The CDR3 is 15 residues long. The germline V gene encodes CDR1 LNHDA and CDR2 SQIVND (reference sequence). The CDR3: CASSIATGQFYGYTF. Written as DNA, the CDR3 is TGTGCCAGTAGTATAGCTACGGGACAGTTCTATGGCTACACCTTC.

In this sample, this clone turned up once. CDR3 DNA sequence: TGTGCCAGCTCGGTCCGAGCCTCTTTTAATGAGCAGTTCTTC. Protein product: CASSVRASFNEQFF. This chain links TRBV27 with TRBJ2-1; D gene unclear. The CDR3 loop spans 14 amino acids. V gave up 8 bases and J gave up 7 bases, with 18 bases separating them. The V gene's germline CDR1 is MNHEY and CDR2 SMNVEV (reference sequence).

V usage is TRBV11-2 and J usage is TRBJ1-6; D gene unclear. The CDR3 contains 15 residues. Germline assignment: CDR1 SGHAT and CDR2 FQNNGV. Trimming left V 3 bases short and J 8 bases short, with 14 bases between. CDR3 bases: TGTGCCAGCAGCTTCGGTTCGTTGGTACATTCACCCCTCCACTTT. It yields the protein CASSFGSLVHSPLHF.

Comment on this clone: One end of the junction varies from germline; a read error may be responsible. CDR3 residues: CASSFADRGNGCTF. CDR3 DNA sequence: TGTGCCAGCAGCTTCGCCGACAGGGGGAATGGCTGCACCTTC. V and J are TRBV7-2 and TRBJ1-2; 9 bases line up with TRBD1. In germline, CDR1 is SGHTA, CDR2 FQGNSA. The CDR3 has 14 residues.

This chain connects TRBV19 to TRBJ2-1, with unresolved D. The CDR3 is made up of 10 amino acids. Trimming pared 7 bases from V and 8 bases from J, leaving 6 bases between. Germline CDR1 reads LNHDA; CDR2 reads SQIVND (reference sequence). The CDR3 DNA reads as TGTGCCAGTATTGGGGATGAGCAGTTCTTC. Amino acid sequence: CASIGDEQFF.

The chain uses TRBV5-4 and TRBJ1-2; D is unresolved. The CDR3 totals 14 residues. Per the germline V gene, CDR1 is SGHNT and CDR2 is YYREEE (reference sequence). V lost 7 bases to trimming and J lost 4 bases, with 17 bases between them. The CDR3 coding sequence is TGTGCCAGCGCCCCTGAAACAGCCAGCTATGGCTACACCTTC. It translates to CASAPETASYGYTF.

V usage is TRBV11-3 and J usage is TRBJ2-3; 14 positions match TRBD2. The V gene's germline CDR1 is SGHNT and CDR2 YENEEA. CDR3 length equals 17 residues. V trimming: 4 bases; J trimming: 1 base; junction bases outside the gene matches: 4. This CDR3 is CASSSGLAGGRTDTQYF. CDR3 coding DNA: TGTGCCAGCAGCTCCGGACTAGCGGGAGGACGCACAGATACGCAGTATTTT. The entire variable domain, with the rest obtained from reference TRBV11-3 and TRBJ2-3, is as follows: EAGVVQSPRYKIIEKKQPVAFWCNPISGHNTLYWYLQNLGQGPELLIRYENEEAVDDSQLPKDRFSAERLKGVDSTLKIQPAELGDSAVYLCASSSGLAGGRTDTQYFGPGTRLTVL.

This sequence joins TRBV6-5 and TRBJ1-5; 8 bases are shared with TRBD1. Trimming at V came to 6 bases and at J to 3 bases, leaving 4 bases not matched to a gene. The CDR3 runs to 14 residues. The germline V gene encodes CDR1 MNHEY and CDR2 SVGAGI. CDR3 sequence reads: CASRGQGYNQPQHF. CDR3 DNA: TGTGCCAGCAGAGGACAGGGCTACAATCAGCCCCAGCATTTT.

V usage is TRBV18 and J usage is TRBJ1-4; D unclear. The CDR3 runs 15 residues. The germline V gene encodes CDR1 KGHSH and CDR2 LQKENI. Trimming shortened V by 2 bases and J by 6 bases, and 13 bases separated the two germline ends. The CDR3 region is CASSPFFGADEKLFF. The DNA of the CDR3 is TGTGCCAGCTCACCATTTTTTGGCGCGGATGAAAAACTGTTTTTT.

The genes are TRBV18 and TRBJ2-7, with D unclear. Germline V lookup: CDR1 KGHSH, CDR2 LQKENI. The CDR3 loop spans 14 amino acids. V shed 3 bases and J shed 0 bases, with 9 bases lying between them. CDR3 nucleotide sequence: TGTGCCAGCTCACCGACCGCTAGCTCCTACGAGCAGTACTTC. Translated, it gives CASSPTASSYEQYF.

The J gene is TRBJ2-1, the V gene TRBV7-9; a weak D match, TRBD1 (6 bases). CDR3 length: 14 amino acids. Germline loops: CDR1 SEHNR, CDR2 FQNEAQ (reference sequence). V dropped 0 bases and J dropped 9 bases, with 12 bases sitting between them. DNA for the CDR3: TGTGCCAGCAGCTTAGCGTCTCAAGGGGGTGAGCAGTTCTTC. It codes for CASSLASQGGEQFF.

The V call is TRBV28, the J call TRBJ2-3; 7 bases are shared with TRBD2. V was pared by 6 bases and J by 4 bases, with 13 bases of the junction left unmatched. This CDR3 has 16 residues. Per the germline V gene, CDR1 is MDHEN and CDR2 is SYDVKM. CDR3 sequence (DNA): TGTGCCAGCAGCTCCCCGGGTGCGGGAGCAGCAGATACGCAGTATTTT. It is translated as CASSSPGAGAADTQYF. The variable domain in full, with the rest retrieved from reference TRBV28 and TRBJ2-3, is DVKVTQSSRYLVKRTGEKVFLECVQDMDHENMFWYRQDPGLGLRLIYFSYDVKMKEKGDIPEGYSVSREKKERFSLILESASTNQTSMYLCASSSPGAGAADTQYFGPGTRLTVL.

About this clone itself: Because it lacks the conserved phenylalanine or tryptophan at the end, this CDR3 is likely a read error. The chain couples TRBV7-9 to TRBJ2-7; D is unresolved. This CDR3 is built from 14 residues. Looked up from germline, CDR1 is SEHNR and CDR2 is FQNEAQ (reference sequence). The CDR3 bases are TGCGCCAGCAGCCAAGATCGAAGTAGTTACGAGCAGTACTCC. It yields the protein CASSQDRSSYEQYS.

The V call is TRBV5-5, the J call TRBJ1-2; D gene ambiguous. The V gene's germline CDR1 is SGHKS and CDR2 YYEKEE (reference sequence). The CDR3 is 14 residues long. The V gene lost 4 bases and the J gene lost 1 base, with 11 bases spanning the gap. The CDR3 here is CASSPWTDNYGYTF. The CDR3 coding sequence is TGTGCCAGCAGCCCCTGGACGGATAACTATGGCTACACCTTC.

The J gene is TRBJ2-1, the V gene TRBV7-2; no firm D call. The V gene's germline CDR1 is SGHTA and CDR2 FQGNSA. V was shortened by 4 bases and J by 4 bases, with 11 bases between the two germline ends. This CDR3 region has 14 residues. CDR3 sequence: CASSWQEWYNEQFF. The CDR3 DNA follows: TGTGCCAGCAGCTGGCAGGAATGGTACAATGAGCAGTTCTTC.

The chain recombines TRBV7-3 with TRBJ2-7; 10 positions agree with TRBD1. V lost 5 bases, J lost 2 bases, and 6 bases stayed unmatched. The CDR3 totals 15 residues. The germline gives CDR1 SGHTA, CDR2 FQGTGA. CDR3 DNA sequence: TGTGCCAGCAGCCCGACCGGGACAGGGGCCTACGAGCAGTACTTC. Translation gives CASSPTGTGAYEQYF.

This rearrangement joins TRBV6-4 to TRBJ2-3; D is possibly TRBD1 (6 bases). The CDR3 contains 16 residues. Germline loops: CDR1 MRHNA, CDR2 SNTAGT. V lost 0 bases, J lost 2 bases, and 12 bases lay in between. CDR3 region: CASSDSSQGHTDTQYF. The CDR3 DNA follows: TGTGCCAGCAGTGACTCGAGTCAGGGGCACACAGATACGCAGTATTTT.

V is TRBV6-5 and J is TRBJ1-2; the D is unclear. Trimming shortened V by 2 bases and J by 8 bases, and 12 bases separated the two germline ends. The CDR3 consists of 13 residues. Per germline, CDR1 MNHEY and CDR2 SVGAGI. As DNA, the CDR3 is TGTGCCAGCAGTTACGGGAGCGGAGTCGGCTACACCTTC. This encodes CASSYGSGVGYTF.

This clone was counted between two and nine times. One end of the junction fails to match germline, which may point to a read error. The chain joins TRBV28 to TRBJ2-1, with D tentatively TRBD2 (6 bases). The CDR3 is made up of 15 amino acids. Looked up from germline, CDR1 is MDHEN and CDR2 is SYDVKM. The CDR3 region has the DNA TGTGCCAGCAGTCCCATGGGGGACTCCTCCAATGAGCAGTTCTTC. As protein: CASSPMGDSSNEQFF.

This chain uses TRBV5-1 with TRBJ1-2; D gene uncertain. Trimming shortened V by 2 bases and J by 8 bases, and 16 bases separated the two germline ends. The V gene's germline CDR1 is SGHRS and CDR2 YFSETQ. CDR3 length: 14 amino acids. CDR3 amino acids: CASSFGPTDGGYTF. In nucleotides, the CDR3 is TGCGCCAGCAGCTTCGGACCGACCGATGGCGGCTACACCTTC.

The CDR3 region is CASRRQGPNTEAFF. Written as DNA, the CDR3 is TGTGCCAGCAGGAGACAGGGCCCGAACACTGAAGCTTTCTTT. V usage is TRBV6-5 and J usage is TRBJ1-1, with 7 bases lining up with TRBD1. The junction had 5 bases not matched to a gene; V was cut back by 6 bases and J by 1 base. The CDR3 has 14 amino acids. Per the germline V gene, CDR1 is MNHEY and CDR2 is SVGAGI.

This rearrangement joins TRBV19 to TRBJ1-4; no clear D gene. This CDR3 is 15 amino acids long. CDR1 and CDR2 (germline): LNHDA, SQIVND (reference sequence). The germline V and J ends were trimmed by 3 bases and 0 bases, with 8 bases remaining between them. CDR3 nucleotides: TGTGCCAGTAGTATTGGGCGGGCAACTAATGAAAAACTGTTTTTT. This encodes CASSIGRATNEKLFF.

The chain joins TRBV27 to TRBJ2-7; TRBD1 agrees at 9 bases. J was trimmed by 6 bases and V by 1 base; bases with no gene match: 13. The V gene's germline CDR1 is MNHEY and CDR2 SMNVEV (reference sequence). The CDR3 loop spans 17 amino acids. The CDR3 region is CASSLYGAGDRVSEQYF. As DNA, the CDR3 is TGTGCCAGCAGTTTATATGGGGCAGGGGACAGGGTTAGCGAGCAGTACTTC.

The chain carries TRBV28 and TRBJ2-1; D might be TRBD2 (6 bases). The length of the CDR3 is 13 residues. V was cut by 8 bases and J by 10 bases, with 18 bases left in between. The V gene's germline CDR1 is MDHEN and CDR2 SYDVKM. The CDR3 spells CASRPPAGFEQFF. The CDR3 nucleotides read TGTGCCAGCCGGCCCCCAGCGGGCTTCGAGCAGTTCTTC.

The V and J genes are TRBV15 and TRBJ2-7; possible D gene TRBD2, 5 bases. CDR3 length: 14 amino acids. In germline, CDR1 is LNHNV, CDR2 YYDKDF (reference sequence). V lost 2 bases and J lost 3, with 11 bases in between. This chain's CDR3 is CATSRLGIHYEQYF. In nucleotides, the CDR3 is TGTGCCACCAGCAGACTCGGGATCCACTACGAGCAGTACTTC.

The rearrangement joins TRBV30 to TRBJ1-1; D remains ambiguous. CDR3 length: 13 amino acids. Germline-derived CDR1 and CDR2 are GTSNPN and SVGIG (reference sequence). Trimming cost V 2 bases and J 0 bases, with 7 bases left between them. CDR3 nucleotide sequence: TGTGCCTGGAGTACAGAAATGAACACTGAAGCTTTCTTT. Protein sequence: CAWSTEMNTEAFF.

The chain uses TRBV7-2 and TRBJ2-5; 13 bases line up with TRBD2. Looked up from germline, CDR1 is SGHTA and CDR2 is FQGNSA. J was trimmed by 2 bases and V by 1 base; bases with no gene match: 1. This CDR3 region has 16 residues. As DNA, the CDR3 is TGTGCCAGCAGCTTAGGACTAGCGGGAGGACAAGAGACCCAGTACTTC. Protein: CASSLGLAGGQETQYF.